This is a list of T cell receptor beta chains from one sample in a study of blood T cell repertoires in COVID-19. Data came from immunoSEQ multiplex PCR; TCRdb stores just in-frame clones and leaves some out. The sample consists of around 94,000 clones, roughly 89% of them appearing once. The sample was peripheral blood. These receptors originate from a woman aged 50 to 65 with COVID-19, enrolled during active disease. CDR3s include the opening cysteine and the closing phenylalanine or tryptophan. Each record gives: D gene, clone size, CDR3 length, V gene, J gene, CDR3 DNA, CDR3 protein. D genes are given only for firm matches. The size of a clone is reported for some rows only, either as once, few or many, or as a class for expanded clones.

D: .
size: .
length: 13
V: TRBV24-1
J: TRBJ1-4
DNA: TGTGCCACCTCCGACAGACTTAATGAAAAACTGTTTTTT
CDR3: CATSDRLNEKLFF

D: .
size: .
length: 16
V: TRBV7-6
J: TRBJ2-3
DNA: TGTGCCAGCAGCTTAGGCGCGGGGTCCAGCACAGATACGCAGTATTTT
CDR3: CASSLGAGSSTDTQYF

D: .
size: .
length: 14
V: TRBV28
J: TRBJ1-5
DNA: TGTGCCAGCAGCCCCCCAGGTAGCAATCAGCCCCAGCATTTT
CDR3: CASSPPGSNQPQHF

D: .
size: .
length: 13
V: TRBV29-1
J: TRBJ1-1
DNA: TGCAGCGTTGTCGGGCCAGGGGTTAATGAGGCTTTCTTT
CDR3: CSVVGPGVNEAFF

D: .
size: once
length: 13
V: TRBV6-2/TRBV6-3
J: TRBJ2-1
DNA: TGTGCCAGCAGTCTAGTATTGGGCAATGAGCAGTTCTTC
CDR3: CASSLVLGNEQFF

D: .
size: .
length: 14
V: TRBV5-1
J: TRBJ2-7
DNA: TGCGCCAGCAGCCCCCTTGGGAGTTCCTACGAGCAGTACTTC
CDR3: CASSPLGSSYEQYF

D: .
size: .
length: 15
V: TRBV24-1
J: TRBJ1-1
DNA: TGTGCCACCAGTGATAGGACGGGGAAGAACACTGAAGCTTTCTTT
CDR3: CATSDRTGKNTEAFF

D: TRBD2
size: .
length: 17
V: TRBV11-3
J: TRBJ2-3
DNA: TGTGCCAGCAGCTCCCGTCTGGCGGGGGGGCCCACAGATACGCAGTATTTT
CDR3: CASSSRLAGGPTDTQYF

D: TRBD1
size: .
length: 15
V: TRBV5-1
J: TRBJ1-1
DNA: TGCGCCAGCAGCTTGTTACAGGGGGAGGACACTGAAGCTTTCTTT
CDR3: CASSLLQGEDTEAFF

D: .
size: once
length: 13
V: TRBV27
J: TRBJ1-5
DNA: TGTGCCAGCAGTTTAGAGTATACTCAGCCCCAGCATTTT
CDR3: CASSLEYTQPQHF

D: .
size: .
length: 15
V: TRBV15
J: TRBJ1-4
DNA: TGTGCCACCAGCATGGCCCGGGACATAAATGAAAAACTGTTTTTT
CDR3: CATSMARDINEKLFF

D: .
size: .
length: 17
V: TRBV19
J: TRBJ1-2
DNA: TGTGCCAGTAGTATTAGATATTCGGGGTATGAGAACTATGGCTACACCTTC
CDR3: CASSIRYSGYENYGYTF

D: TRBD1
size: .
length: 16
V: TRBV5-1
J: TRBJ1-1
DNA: TGCGCCAGCAGGGGCTCGCGTCTTGGGACAGGGACCGAAGCTTTCTTT
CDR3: CASRGSRLGTGTEAFF

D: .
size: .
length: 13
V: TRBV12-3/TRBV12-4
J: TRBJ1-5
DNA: TGTGCCAGCAGTATACAGGGTAGTCAGCCCCAGCATTTT
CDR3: CASSIQGSQPQHF

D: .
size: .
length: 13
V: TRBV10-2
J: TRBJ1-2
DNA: TGCGCCAGCAGTGAAAGTCAGATCTATGGCTACACCTTC
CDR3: CASSESQIYGYTF

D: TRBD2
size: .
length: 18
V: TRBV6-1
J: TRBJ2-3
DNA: TGTGCCAGCAGTGAAAGGGGCGGGGGGGCCTCCCAAACAGATACGCAGTATTTT
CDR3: CASSERGGGASQTDTQYF

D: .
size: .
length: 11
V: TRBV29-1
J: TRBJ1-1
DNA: TGCAGCGGAGGGGGTAACACTGAAGCTTTCTTT
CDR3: CSGGGNTEAFF

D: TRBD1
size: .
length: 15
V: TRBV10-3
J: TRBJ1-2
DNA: TGTGCCATCAGCCAGGGGGCATTAAGCCCCAATGGCTACACCTTC
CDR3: CAISQGALSPNGYTF

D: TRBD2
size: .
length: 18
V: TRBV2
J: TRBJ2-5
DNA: TGTGCCAGCAGTGTCGGGATGAGCGGGGGGCTTCCCGCTGAGACCCAGTACTTC
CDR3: CASSVGMSGGLPAETQYF

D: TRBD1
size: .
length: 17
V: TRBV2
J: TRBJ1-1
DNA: TGTGCCAGCAGTTATGGGACAGGGGGCGGGTTAGACACTGAAGCTTTCTTT
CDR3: CASSYGTGGGLDTEAFF

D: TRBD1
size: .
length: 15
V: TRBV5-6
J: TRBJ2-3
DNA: TGTGCCAGCAGCTTGGGGACAGGGATAACAGATACGCAGTATTTT
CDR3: CASSLGTGITDTQYF

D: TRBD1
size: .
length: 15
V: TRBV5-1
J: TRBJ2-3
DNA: TGCGCCAGCAGCTTGGGGGACAGGGGAACAGATACGCAGTATTTT
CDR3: CASSLGDRGTDTQYF

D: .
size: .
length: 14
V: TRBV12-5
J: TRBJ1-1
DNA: TGTGCTAGTGGTCTCGTCCAAGGGGCGCCTGAAGCTTTCTTT
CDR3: CASGLVQGAPEAFF

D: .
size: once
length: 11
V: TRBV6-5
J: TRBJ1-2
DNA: TGTGCCAGCAGTTCTTCCTTGGGCTACACCTTC
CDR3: CASSSSLGYTF

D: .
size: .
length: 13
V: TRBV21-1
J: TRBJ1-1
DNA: TGTGCCAGCAGGGGCAGATTGAACACTGAAGCTTTCTTT
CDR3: CASRGRLNTEAFF

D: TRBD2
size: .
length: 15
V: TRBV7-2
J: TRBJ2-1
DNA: TGTGCCAGCAGCTTAAGCGGGGGGACGTACAATGAGCAGTTCTTC
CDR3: CASSLSGGTYNEQFF

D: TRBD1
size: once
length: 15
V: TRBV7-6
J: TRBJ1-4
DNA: TGTGCCAGCAGCAAGGGGACAGGCCTAAATGAAAAACTGTTTTTT
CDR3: CASSKGTGLNEKLFF

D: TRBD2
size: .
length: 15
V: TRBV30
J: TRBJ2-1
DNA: TGTGCCTCCGCTTGGGAAGGCGGGGGGGCCGATGAGCAGTTCTTC
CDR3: CASAWEGGGADEQFF

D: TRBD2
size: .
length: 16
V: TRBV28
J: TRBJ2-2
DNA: TGTGCCAGCAGCACCCCCCGGGCGGGGGGTCGCGGGGAGCTGTTTTTT
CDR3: CASSTPRAGGRGELFF

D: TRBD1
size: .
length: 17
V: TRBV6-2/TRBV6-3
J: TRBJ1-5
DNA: TGTGCCAGCAGTTGGGGCAGGGGGCTCGTAGGCAATCAGCCCCAGCATTTT
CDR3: CASSWGRGLVGNQPQHF

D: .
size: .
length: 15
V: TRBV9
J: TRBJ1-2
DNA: TGTGCCAGCAGCGCAGGGGTTGGAGCTAACTATGGCTACACCTTC
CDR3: CASSAGVGANYGYTF

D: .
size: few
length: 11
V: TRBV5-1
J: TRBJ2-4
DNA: TGCGCCAGCAAGACAGGAAACATTCAGTACTTC
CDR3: CASKTGNIQYF

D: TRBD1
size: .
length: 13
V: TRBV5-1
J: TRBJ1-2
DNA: TGCGCCAGCAGCGCACAGGGGGCTCATGGCTACACCTTC
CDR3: CASSAQGAHGYTF

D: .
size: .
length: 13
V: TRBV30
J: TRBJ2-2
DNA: TGTGCCTGGACCGTAACTGGTCCCGGGGAGCTGTTTTTT
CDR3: CAWTVTGPGELFF

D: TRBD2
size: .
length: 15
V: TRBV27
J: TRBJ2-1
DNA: TGTGCCAGCAGTTCCCGAGCGGGGGGGTACAATGAGCAGTTCTTC
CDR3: CASSSRAGGYNEQFF

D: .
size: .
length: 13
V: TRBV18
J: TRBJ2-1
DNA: TGTGCCAGCTCACCACCAGGGGGTTATGAGCAGTTCTTC
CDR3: CASSPPGGYEQFF

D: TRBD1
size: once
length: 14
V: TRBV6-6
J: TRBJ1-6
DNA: TGTGCCAGCAGTCCGACAGGGGGAAACTCACCCCTCCACTTT
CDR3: CASSPTGGNSPLHF

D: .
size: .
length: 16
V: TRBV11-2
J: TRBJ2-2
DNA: TGTGCCAGCAGCTTAGGTACTAGCCTGGCCACCGGGGAGCTGTTTTTT
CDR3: CASSLGTSLATGELFF

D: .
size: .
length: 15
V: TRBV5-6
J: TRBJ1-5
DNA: TGTGCCAGCAGCCCCAGGGGAGGGATGGGTCAGCCCCAGCATTTT
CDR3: CASSPRGGMGQPQHF

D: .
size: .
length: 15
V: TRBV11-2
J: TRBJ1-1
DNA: TGTGCCAGCAGCTATCAGGGTCTCATGAACACTGAAGCTTTCTTT
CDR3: CASSYQGLMNTEAFF

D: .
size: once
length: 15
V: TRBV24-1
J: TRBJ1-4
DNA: TGTGCCACCAGTGATTGGGAGGGAGGTTATGAAAAACTGTTTTTT
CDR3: CATSDWEGGYEKLFF

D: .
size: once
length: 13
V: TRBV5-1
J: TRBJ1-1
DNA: TGCGCCAGCAGCTTGGATATAAACACTGAAGCTTTCTTT
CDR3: CASSLDINTEAFF

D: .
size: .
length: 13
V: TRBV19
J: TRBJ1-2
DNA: TGTGCCAGTAGGTGGGGGGTAGTGGATGGCTACACCTTC
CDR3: CASRWGVVDGYTF

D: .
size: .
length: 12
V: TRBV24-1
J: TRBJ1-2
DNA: TGTGCCCCAGGACGGGATGACTATGGCTACACCTTC
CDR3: CAPGRDDYGYTF

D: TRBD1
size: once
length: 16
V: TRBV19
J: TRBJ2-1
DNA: TGTGCCAGTAGAGACGGACAGGGAAGCTCCTACAATGAGCAGTTCTTC
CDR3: CASRDGQGSSYNEQFF

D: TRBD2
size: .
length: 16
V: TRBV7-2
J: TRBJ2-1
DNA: TGTGCCAGCAGCCAGGTCGGGGGGGCGCCCCCGGGTGAGCAGTTCTTC
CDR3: CASSQVGGAPPGEQFF

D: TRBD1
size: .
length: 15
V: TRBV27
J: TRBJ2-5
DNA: TGTGCCAGCAGTTGGGCAGGGGGTAACCAAGAGACCCAGTACTTC
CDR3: CASSWAGGNQETQYF

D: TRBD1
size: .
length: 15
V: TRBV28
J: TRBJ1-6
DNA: TGTGCCAGCTCCGACAGGGGGGGGGTAAATTCACCCCTCCACTTT
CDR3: CASSDRGGVNSPLHF

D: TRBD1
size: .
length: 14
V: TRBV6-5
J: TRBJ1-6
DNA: TGTGCCAGCAGTTACCAGGACAGGGTCCTGGCCCTCCACTTT
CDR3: CASSYQDRVLALHF

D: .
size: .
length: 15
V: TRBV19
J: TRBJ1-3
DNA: TGTGCCAGTAGCGGCCAACAGATTCCGCGAAACACCATATATTTT
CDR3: CASSGQQIPRNTIYF

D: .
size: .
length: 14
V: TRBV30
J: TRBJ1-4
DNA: TGTGCCTGGAGTGTCCGGGGGGTTGGAGAAAAACTGTTTTTT
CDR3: CAWSVRGVGEKLFF

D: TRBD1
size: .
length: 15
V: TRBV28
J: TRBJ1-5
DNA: TGTGCCAGCAGGGGGGGTTGGACAGGGCCTCAGCCCCAGCATTTT
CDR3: CASRGGWTGPQPQHF

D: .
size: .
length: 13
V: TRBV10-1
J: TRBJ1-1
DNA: TGCGCCAGCGGTATGCAGGGAGGCACTGAAGCTTTCTTT
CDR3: CASGMQGGTEAFF

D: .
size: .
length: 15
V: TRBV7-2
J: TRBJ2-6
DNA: TGTGCCAGCAGCTTCAGGGTTGCAGGGGCCAACGTCCTGACTTTC
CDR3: CASSFRVAGANVLTF

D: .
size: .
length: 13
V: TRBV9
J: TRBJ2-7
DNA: TGTGCCAGCAGCGTAGGGCCAGAGAGGGAGCAGTACTTC
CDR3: CASSVGPEREQYF

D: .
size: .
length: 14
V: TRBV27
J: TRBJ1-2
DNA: TGTGCCAGCAGTTTATCTGGTAAGGGGTCCGGCTACACCTTC
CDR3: CASSLSGKGSGYTF

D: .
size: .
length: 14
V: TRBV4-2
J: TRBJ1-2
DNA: TGTGCCAGCAGCCAAGAGGGAGGGGACTATGGCTACACCTTC
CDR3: CASSQEGGDYGYTF

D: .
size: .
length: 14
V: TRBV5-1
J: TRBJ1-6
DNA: TGCGCCAGCAGCTTGAACAGGGACAATTCACCCCTCCACTTT
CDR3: CASSLNRDNSPLHF

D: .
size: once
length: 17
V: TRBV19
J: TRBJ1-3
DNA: TGTGCCAGTAGTATCCCCCCCTTGGGACTCTCTGGAAACACCATATATTTT
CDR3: CASSIPPLGLSGNTIYF

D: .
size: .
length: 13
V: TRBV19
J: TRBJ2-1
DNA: TGTGCCAGTAGTCTTGGAGCCAACAATGAGCAGTTCTTC
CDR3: CASSLGANNEQFF